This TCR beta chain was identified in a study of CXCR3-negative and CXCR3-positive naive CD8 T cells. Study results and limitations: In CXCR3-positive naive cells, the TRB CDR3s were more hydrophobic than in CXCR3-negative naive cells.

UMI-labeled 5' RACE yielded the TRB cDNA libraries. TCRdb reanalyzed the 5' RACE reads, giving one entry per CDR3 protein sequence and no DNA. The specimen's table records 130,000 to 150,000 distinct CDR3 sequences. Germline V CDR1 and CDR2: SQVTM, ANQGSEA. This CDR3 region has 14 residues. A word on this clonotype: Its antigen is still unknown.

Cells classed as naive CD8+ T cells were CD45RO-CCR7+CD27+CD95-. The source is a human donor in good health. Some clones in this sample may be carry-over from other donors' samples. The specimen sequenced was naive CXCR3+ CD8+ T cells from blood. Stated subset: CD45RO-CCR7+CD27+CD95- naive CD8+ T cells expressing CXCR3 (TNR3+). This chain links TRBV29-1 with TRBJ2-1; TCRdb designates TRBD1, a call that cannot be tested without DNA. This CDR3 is CSVVSDRDYNEQFF.